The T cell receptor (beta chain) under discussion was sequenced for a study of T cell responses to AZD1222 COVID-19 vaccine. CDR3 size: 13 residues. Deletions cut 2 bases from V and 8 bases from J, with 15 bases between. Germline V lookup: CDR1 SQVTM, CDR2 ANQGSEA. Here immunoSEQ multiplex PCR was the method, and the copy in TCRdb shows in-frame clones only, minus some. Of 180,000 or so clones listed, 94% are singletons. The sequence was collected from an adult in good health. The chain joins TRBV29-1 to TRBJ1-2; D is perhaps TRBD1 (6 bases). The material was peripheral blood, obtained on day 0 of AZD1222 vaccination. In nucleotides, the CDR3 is TGCAGCGTTGAACGGGGGGCAGGAGGAGGCTACACCTTC. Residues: CSVERGAGGGYTF. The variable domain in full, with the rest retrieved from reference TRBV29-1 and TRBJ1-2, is SAVISQKPSRDICQRGTSLTIQCQVDSQVTMMFWYRQQPGQSLTLIATANQGSEATYESGFVIDKFPISRPNLTFSTLTVSNMSPEDSSIYLCSVERGAGGGYTFGSGTRLTVV.